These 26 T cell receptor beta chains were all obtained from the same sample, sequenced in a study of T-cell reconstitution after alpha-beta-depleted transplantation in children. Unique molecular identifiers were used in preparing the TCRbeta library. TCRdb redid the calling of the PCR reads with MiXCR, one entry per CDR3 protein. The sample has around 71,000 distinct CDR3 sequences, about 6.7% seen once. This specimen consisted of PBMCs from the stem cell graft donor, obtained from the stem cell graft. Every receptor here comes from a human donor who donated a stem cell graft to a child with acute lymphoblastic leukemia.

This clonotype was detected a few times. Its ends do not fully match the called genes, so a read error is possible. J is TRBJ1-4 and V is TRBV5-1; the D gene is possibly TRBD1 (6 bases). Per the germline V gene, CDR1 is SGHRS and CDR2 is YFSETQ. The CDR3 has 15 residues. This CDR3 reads CSSSPYRDGLEKLFF. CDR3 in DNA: TGCTCCAGCAGCCCCTACAGGGATGGGCTTGAAAAACTGTTTTTT.

CDR3 DNA: TGTGCCAGCAGTCGAGCCAGGAACACTGAAGCTTTCTTT. As protein: CASSRARNTEAFF. V gene TRBV11-1 combines with J gene TRBJ1-1; D call uncertain. Trimming shortened V by 6 bases and J by 1 base, and 9 bases separated the two germline ends. The CDR3 is 13 amino acids. Germline V gives CDR1 SGHAT, CDR2 FQDESV (reference sequence).

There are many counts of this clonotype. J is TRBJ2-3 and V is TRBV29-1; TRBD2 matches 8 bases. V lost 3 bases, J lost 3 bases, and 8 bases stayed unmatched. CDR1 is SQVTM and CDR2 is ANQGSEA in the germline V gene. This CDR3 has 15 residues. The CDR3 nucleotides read TGCAGCGTTGATGGACGGGGGGGCCCGACAGATACGCAGTATTTT. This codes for CSVDGRGGPTDTQYF.

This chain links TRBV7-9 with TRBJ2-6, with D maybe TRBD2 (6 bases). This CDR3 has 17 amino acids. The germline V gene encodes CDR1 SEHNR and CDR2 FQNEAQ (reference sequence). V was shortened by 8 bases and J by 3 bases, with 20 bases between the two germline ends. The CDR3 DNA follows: TGTGCCAGCCAACTCCCGCGTGCGGGGAATGGGGCCAACGTCCTGACTTTC. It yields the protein CASQLPRAGNGANVLTF.

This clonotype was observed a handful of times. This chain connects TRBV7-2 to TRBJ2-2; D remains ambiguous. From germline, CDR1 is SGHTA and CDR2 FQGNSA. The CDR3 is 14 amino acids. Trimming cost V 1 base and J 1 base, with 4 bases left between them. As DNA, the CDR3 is TGTGCCAGCAGCTTAGTGAGGAACACCGGGGAGCTGTTTTTT. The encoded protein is CASSLVRNTGELFF.

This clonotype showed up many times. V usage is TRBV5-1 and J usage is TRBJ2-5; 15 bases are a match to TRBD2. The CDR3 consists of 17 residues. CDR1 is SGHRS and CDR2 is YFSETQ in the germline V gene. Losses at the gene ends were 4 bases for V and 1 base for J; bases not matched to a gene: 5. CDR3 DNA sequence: TGCGCCAGCAGCACGGGACTAGCGGGAGGAACCCAAGAGACCCAGTACTTC. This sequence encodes CASSTGLAGGTQETQYF.

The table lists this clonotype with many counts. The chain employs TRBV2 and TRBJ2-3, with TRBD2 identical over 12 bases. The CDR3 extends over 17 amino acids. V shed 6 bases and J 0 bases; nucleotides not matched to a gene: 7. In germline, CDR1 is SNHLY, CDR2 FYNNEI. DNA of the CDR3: TGTGCCAGCAGACTAGCGGGAGGTCGCTTTAGCACAGATACGCAGTATTTT. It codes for CASRLAGGRFSTDTQYF.

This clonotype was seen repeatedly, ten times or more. The CDR3 DNA is TGTGCCAGCAGTGATGGGAGAAGTTGGGGCTACACCTTC. Residues: CASSDGRSWGYTF. The chain has TRBV27 and TRBJ1-2, with D hard to call. Germline CDR1 is MNHEY and CDR2 is SMNVEV (reference sequence). This CDR3 contains 13 residues. Trimming stripped 5 bases from V and 8 bases from J, with 15 bases between.

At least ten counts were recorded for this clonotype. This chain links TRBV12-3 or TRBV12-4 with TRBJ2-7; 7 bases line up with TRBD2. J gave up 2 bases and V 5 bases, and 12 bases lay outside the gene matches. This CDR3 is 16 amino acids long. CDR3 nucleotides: TGTGCCAGCAGTCCGCCCTGGGCTAGCGGAACCTACGAGCAGTACTTC. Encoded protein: CASSPPWASGTYEQYF.

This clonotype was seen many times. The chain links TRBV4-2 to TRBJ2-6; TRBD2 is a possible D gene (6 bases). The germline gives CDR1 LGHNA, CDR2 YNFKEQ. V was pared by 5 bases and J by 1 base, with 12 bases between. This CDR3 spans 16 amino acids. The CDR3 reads CASSVPGGSGANVLTF. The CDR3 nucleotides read TGTGCCAGCAGCGTCCCCGGAGGGTCTGGGGCCAACGTCCTGACTTTC.

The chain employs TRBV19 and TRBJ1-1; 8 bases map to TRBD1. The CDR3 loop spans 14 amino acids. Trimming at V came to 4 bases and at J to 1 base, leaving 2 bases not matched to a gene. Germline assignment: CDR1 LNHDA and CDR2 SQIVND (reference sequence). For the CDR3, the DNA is TGTGCCAGTAGTAAAGACAGGGGGAACACTGAAGCTTTCTTT. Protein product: CASSKDRGNTEAFF.

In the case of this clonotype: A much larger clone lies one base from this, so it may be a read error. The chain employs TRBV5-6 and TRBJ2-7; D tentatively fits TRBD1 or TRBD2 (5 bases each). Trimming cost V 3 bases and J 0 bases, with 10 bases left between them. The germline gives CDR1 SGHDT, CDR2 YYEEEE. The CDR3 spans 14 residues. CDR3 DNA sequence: TGTGCCAGCAGCTCGGGGCTCCTCTCCTACGAGCAGTACTTC. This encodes CASSSGLLSYEQYF. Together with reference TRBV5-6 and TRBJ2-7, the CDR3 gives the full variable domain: DAGVTQSPTHLIKTRGQQVTLRCSPKSGHDTVSWYQQALGQGPQFIFQYYEEEERQRGNFPDRFSGHQFPNYSSELNVNALLLGDSALYLCASSSGLLSYEQYFGPGTRLTVT.

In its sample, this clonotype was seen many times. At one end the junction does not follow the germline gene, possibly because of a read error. The CDR3: CIVGGGAKRLNYGYTF. Here the CDR3 DNA reads TGCATCGTTGGGGGGGGGGCTAAAAGACTTAACTATGGCTACACCTTC. This sequence joins TRBV29-1 and TRBJ1-2; the D gene is possibly TRBD1 (6 bases). The CDR3 loop spans 16 amino acids. Looked up from germline, CDR1 is SQVTM and CDR2 is ANQGSEA.

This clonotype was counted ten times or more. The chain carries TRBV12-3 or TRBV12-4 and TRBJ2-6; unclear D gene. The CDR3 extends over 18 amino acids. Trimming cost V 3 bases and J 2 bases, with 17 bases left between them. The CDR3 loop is CASSLQRKGQAGANVLTF. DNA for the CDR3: TGTGCCAGCAGTTTGCAGAGAAAAGGGCAGGCTGGGGCCAACGTCCTGACTTTC.

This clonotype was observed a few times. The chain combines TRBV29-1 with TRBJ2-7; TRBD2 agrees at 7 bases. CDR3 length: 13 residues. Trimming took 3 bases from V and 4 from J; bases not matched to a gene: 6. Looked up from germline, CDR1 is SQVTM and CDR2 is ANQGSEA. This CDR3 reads CSVDRGSGYEQYF. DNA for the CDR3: TGCAGCGTTGATCGCGGGAGTGGGTACGAGCAGTACTTC.

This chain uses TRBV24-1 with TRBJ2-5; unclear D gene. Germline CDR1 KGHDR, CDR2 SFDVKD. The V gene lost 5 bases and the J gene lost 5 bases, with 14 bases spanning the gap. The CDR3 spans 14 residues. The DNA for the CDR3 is TGTGCCACCAGTGGGCCAGGCGCTGGGGAGACCCAGTACTTC. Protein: CATSGPGAGETQYF.

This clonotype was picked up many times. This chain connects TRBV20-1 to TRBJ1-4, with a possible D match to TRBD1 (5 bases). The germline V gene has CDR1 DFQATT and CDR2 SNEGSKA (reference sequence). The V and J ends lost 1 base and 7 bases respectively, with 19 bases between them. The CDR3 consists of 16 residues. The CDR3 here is CSARGGGGGWSEKLFF. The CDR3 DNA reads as TGCAGTGCTAGAGGGGGCGGCGGGGGATGGAGTGAAAAACTGTTTTTT.

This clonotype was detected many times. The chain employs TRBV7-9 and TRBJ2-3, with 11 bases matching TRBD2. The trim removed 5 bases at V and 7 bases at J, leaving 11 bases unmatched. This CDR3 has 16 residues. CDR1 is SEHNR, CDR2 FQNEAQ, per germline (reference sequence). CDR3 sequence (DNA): TGTGCCAGCAGCCCAACCCAACTAGCGGGGGTATATACGCAGTATTTT. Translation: CASSPTQLAGVYTQYF.

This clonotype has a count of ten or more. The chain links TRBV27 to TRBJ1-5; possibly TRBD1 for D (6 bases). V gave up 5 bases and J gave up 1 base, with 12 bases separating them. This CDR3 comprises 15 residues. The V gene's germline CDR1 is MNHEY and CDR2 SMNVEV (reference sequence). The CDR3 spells CASSQDSRSNQPQHF. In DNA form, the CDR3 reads TGTGCCAGCAGTCAGGACAGTCGGAGCAATCAGCCCCAGCATTTT.

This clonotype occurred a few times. The CDR3 here is CASRQRPIALETQYF. In DNA, the CDR3 is TGTGCCAGCAGACAAAGACCAATAGCGTTGGAGACCCAGTACTTC. V gene TRBV28 combines with J gene TRBJ2-5; D is possibly TRBD2 (5 bases). This CDR3 is built from 15 residues. V was clipped by 6 bases and J by 5 bases, with 19 bases between them. Germline lookup yields CDR1 MDHEN and CDR2 SYDVKM.

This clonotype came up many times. Here the CDR3 reads CASSLDGGETQYF. DNA for the CDR3: TGTGCCAGCAGTTTAGACGGCGGGGAGACCCAGTACTTC. The rearrangement links TRBV12-3 or TRBV12-4 to TRBJ2-5; TRBD2 might be the D (5 bases). The CDR3 sequence is 13 residues long. V dropped 1 base and J dropped 5 bases, with 8 bases sitting between them.

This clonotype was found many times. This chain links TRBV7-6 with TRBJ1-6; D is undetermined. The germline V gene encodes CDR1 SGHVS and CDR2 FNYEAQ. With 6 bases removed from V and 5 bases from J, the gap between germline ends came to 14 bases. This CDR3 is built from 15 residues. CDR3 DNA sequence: TGTGCCAGCAGTTTCGACGCGAACCATAATTCACCCCTCCACTTT. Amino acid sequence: CASSFDANHNSPLHF.

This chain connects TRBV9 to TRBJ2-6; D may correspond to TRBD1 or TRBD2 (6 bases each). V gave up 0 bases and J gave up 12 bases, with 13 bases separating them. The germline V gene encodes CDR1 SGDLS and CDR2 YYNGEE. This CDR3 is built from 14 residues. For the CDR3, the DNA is TGTGCCAGCAGCGTAGCTACGTCGGGGGCCGTCCTGACTTTC. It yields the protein CASSVATSGAVLTF.

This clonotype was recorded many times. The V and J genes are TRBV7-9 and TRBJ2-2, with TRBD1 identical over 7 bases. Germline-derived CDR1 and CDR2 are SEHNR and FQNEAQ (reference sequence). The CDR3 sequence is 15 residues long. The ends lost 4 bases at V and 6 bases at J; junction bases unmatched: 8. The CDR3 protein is CASSSSRDSAGELFF. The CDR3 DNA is TGTGCCAGCAGCTCGTCCCGGGACAGTGCCGGGGAGCTGTTTTTT.

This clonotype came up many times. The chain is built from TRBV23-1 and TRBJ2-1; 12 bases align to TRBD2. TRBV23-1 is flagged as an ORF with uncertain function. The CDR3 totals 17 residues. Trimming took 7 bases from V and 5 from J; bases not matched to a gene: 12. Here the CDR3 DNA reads TGCGCCAGCATTATTACCCTAGCGGGGGGGCCCCACAATGAGCAGTTCTTC. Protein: CASIITLAGGPHNEQFF.

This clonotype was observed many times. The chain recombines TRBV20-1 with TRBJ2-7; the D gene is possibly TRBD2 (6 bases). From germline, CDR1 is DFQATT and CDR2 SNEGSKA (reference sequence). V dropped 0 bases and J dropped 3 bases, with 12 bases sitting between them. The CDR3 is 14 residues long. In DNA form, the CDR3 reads TGCAGTGCTAGAGATGGGAGACTAGACTACGAGCAGTACTTC. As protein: CSARDGRLDYEQYF.